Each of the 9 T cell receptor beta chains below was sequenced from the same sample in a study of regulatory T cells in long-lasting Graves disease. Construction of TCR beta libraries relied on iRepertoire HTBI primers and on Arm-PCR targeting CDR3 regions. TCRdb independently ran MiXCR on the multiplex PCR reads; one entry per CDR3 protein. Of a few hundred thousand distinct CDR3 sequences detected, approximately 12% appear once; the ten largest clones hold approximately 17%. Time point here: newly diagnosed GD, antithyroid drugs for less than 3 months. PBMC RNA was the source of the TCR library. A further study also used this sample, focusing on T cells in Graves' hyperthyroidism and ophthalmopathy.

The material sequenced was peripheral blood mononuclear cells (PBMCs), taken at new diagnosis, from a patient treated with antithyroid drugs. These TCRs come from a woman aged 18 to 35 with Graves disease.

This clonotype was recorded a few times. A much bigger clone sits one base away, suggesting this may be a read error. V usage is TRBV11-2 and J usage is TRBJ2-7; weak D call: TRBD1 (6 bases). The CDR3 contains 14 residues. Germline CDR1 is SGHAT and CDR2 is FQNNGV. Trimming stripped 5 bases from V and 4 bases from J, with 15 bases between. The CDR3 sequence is CASSVYRELYEQYF. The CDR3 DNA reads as TGTGCCAGCAGCGTCTACAGGGAGTTGTACGAGCAGTACTTC.

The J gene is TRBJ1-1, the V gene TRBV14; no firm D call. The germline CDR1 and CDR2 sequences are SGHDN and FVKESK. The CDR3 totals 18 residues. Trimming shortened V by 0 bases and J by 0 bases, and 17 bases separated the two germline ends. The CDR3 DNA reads TGTGCCAGCAGCCAAGATCGAGGTCCGGCTTGGGTGAACACTGAAGCTTTCTTT. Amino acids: CASSQDRGPAWVNTEAFF.

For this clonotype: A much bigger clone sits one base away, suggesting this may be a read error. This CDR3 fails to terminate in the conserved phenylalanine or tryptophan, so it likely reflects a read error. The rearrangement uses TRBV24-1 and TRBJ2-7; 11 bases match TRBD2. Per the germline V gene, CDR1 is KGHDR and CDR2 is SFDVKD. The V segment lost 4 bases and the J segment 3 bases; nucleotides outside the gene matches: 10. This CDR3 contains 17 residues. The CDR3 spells CATSEANSGTSGYEQYS. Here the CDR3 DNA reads TGTGCCACCAGTGAGGCAAACTCCGGGACTAGCGGCTACGAGCAGTACTCC.

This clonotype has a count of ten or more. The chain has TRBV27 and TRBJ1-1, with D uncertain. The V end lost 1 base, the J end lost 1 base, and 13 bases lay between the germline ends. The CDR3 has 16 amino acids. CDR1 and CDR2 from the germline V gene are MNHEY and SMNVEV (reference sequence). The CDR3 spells CASSLLGGQTNTEAFF. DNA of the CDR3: TGTGCCAGCAGTTTATTAGGAGGGCAGACGAACACTGAAGCTTTCTTT.

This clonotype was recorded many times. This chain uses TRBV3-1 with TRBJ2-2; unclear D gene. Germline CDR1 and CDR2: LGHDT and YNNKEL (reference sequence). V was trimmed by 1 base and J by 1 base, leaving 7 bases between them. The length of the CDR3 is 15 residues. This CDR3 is CASSQVWVNTGELFF. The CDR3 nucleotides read TGTGCCAGCAGCCAAGTTTGGGTGAACACCGGGGAGCTGTTTTTT.

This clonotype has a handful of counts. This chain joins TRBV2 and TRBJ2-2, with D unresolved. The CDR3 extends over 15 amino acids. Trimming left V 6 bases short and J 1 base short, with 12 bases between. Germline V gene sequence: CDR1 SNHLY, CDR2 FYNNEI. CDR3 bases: TGTGCCAGCAGCCTACGCCAGCTGAACACCGGGGAGCTGTTTTTT. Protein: CASSLRQLNTGELFF.

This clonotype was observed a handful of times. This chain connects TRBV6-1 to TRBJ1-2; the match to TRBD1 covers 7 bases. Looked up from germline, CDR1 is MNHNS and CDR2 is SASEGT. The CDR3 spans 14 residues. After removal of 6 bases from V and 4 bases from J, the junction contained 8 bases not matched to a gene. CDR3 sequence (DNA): TGTGCCAGCAGGCGACAGGGAGGTGGCTATGGCTACACCTTC. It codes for CASRRQGGGYGYTF.

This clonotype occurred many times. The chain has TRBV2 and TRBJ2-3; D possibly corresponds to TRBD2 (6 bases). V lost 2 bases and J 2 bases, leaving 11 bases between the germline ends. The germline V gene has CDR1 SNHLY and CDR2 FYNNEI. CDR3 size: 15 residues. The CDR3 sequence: CASSEYGGNTDTQYF. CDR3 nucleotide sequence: TGTGCCAGCAGTGAATACGGCGGGAACACAGATACGCAGTATTTT. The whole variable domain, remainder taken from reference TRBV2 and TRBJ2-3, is EPEVTQTPSHQVTQMGQEVILRCVPISNHLYFYWYRQILGQKVEFLVSFYNNEISEKSEIFDDQFSVERPDGSNFTLKIRSTKLEDSAMYFCASSEYGGNTDTQYFGPGTRLTVL.

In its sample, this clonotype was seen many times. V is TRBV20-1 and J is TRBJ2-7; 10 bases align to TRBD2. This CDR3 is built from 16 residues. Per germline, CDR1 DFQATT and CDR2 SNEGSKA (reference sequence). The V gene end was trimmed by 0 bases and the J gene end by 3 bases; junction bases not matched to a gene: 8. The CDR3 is CSARESLAGPFYEQYF. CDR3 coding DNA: TGCAGTGCTAGAGAATCACTAGCGGGGCCCTTCTACGAGCAGTACTTC.